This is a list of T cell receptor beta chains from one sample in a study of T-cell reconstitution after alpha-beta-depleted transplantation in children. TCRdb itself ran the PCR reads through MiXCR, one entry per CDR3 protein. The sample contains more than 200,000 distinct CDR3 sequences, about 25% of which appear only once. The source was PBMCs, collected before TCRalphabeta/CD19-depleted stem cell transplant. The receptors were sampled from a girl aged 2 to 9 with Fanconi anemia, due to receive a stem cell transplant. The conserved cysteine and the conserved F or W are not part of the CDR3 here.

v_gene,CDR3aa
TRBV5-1,ASSLRTGNYEQY
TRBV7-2,ASRPYMTGTMNTEAF
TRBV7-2,ASSLNQREVRGNEQF
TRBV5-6,ASSLYGNYEQY
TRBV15,ATSSPRAGGPTDTQY
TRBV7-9,ASSLVWREGRPDTQY
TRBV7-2,ASSLSRLASNEQF
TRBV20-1,SAEKERTSGRNSYEQY
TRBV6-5,ASSYSAVEQF
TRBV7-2,ASSLPNLGYEQY
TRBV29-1,SARDKEGDTQY
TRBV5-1,ASSLLVSGANVLT
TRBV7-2,ASRYGITAYNEQF
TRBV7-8,ASSSVAGGLTDTQY
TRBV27,ASSWASAVSGANVLT
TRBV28,ASSLSRGEQF
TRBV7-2,ASSLYLYYNEQF
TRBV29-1,SVDLGPQGQDTQY
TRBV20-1,SASRPMTGYDFSGANVLT
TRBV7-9,ASTNSWTGELF
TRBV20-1,SAKDRVDYYEQY
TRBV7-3,ASSFTGTLETQY
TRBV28,ASSIDRFLNEQF
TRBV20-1,SARDLSYNEQF
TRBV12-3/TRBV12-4,ASSSDMVVKLF
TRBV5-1,ASSLDVDIDYEQY
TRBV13,ASSHSGGRQPQH
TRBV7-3,ASSLYGGGVYEQF
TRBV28,ASSTPRTYEQY
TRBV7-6,ASSPGTGGYEQY
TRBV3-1,ASSQQSGLMNTEAF
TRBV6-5,ASSTGTGGIYQETQY
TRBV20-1,SFKAIIAGRVGEQF
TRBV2,ASRGTRGETQY
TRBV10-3,AIRPVGSGNTIY
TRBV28,ASSFGHNYEQY
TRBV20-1,SAMGLNSNQPQH
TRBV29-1,SGLTWGQGRYEQY
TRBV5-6,ASSSGTGRTSTDTQY